In its sample, the clone carrying this TCR beta chain was seen a few times. The use of a sample-barcoded 5' primer and a J-beta primer mix characterized a second PCR of about 7 to 12 cycles. TCRdb analysed the 5' RACE reads with MiXCR anew, one entry per CDR3 protein. The data contain approximately 690,000 distinct CDR3 sequences, roughly 58% of them singletons. The data stem from a study of blood T cells in healthy people across ages. The specimen sequenced was blood. This TCR was sampled from a man aged 60-69 years in good health.

The CDR3, as DNA: TGCAGCCCCCACCGGGCCTGGTCTAGCTCTGGGGCCAACGTCCTGACTTTC. It specifies CSPHRAWSSSGANVLTF. V is TRBV29-1 and J is TRBJ2-6; no reliable D call. Germline lookup yields CDR1 SQVTM and CDR2 ANQGSEA. The CDR3 length is 17 residues. Trimming removed 8 bases at V and 0 bases at J, with 20 bases between.